This TCR beta chain derives from a study of blood T cell repertoires in COVID-19 (TCRdb year 2020). Background on the whole study: Samples covering the acute and convalescent phases of COVID-19 were provided by collaborators in the United States, Italy and Spain. The material from the prospective study consisted of cDNA or gDNA derived from T cells, B-cell-depleted T cells, or PBMCs. Subjects who had been exposed to COVID-19, were actively infected with it, or had recovered from it provided the deeply sampled blood TCRbeta repertoires that made up the dataset. A freely available public database, intended as a resource for researchers studying the immune response to SARS-CoV-2, is where the repertoires were released. The samples were drawn from two sources: the first 160 participants of the ongoing ImmuneRACE study, and fewer than 1,500 subjects contributed by 6 global collaborators. The sample metadata nearly always contained a de-identified subject ID, COVID-19 status, age in years and sex. HLA class I and class II types, where available, came from metadata supplied by the sample provider rather than from assay-based typing. Overall study results and their limits: The amount of clinical and demographic metadata varied by source and participant and was provided uncurated.

V has 9 bases trimmed and J has 12 bases trimmed; junction bases matching no gene number 12. Per the germline V gene, MDHEN is the CDR1 and SYDVKM is the CDR2. The CDR3 holds 13 amino acids from the cysteine to the phenylalanine. The sequence is cut down to CDR3 DNA, 39 bases in frame from base 1. Whole blood was collected in K2EDTA tubes by collaborating institutions according to the institutions' own protocols. For TCRbeta analysis, collaborator samples were shipped as frozen whole blood, as isolated PBMCs, or as DNA extracted from either sample type. This clone was detected a few times. The antigen this receptor binds is unknown. Base-call qualities are not available, and no considerably larger clone is one nucleotide away. The immunoSEQ Assay, a bias-controlled multiplex PCR, was used to amplify TCRbeta CDR3 regions from genomic DNA. As for the authors' bioinformatics: Within the assay, amplification of reference gene primers was used to estimate how many nucleated cells each sample contained. To quantify the absolute abundance of each unique TCRbeta CDR3 rearrangement, sequence reads were collapsed and filtered. For each sample, productive Simpson clonality was calculated as the square root of Simpson's diversity index across productive rearrangements. This is the immuneACCESS table as TCRdb keeps it, with only in-frame sequences that have V and J called. A part of the clones is gone; compared with another copy, unresolved V genes explain less than half, and the rest is unexplained. V, J and clone size are those of that table, while D and trimming were read from the DNA. This sample has fewer than 250,000 clones in its table, and 82% of those were observed once. Approximately 1.9% of the sample goes to the ten largest clones.

This clonotype was obtained from a woman older than 75 with acute or convalescent COVID-19. Sequencing was performed on peripheral blood. Here the chain combines TRBV28 and TRBJ1-4, with 8 bases in between that match TRBD1. The nucleotides read TGTGCCAGTCTGGACAGGGACATTTGGCAACTGTTTTTT. Translated, it gives CASLDRDIWQLFF. The entire variable domain, with the stretches around the CDR3 drawn from the reference TRBV28 and TRBJ1-4 proteins, is DVKVTQSSRYLVKRTGEKVFLECVQDMDHENMFWYRQDPGLGLRLIYFSYDVKMKEKGDIPEGYSVSREKKERFSLILESASTNQTSMYLCASLDRDIWQLFFGSGTQLSVL.